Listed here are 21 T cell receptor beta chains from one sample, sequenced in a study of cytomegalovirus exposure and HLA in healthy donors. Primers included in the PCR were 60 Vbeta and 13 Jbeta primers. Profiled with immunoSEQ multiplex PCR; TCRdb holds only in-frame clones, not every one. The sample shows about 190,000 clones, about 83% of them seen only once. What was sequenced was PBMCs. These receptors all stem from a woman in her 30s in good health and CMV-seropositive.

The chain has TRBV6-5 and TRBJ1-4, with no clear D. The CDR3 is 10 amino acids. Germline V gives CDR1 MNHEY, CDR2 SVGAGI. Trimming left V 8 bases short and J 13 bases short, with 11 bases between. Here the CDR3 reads CASFLNGLFF. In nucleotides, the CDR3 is TGTGCCAGCTTCCTAAATGGACTGTTTTTT.

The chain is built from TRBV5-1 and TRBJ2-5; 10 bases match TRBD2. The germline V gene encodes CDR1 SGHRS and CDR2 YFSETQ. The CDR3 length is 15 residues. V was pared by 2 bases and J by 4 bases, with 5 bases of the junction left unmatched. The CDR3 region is CASSFGLAAAETQYF. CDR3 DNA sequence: TGCGCCAGCAGCTTCGGACTAGCGGCTGCAGAGACCCAGTACTTC.

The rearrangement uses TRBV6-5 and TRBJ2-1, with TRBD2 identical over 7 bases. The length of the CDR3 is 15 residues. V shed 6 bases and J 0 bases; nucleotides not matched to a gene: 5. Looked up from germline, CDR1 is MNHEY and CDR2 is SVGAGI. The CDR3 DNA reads TGTGCCAGCAGGACCGGACTAGACTCCTACAATGAGCAGTTCTTC. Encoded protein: CASRTGLDSYNEQFF.

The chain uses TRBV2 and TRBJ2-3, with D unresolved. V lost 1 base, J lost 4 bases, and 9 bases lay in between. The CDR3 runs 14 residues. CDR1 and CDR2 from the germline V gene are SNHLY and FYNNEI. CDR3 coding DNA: TGTGCCAGCAGTGAAGGACTTCCCTCAGATACGCAGTATTTT. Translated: CASSEGLPSDTQYF.

CDR3 sequence (DNA): TGTGCCAGCCCTCAGGGGGCAACTAATGAAAAACTGTTTTTT. Protein: CASPQGATNEKLFF. V is TRBV21-1 and J is TRBJ1-4; the D call TRBD1 from the table was never checked on the DNA. TRBV21-1 is recorded as a pseudogene. The CDR3 is made up of 14 amino acids.

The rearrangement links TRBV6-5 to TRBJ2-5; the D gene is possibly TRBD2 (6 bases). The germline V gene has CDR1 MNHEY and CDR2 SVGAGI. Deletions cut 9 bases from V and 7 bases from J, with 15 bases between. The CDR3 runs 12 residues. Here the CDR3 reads CASTPRGGTQYF. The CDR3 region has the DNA TGTGCCAGTACCCCCCGGGGAGGGACCCAGTACTTC.

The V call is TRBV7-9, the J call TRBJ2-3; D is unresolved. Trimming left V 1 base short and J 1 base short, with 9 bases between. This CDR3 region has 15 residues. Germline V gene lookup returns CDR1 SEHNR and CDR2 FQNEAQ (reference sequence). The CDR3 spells CASSLVTAGTDTQYF. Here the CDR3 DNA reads TGTGCCAGCAGCTTAGTAACAGCCGGCACAGATACGCAGTATTTT.

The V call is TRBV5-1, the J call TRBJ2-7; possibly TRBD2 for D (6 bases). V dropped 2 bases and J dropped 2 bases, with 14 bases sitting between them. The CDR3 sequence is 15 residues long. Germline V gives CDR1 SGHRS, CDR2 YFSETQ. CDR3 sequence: CASSFDTGLTYEQYF. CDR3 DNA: TGCGCCAGCAGCTTCGACACCGGACTAACCTACGAGCAGTACTTC.

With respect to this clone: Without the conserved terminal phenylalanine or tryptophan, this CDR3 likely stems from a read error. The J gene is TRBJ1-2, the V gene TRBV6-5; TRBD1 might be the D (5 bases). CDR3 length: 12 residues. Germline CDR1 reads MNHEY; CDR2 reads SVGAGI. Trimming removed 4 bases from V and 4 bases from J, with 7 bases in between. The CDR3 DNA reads TGTGCCAGCAGTTTCGACAGCTATGGCTACACCCTC. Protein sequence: CASSFDSYGYTL.

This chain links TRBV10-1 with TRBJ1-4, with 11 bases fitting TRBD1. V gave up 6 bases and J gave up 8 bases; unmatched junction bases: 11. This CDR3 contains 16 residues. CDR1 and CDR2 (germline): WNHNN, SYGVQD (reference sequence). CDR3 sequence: CASSPGQGAPKEKLFF. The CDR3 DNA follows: TGCGCCAGCAGCCCCGGACAGGGGGCTCCAAAGGAAAAACTGTTTTTT.

CDR3 DNA sequence: TGCGCCAGCAGTGAGTCAGGGGCCGGGGAGCTGTTTTTT. Translated: CASSESGAGELFF. V usage is TRBV10-2 and J usage is TRBJ2-2; the D gene is possibly TRBD1 (5 bases). The CDR3 extends over 13 amino acids. The V gene lost 0 bases and the J gene lost 6 bases, with 5 bases spanning the gap. Germline values: CDR1 WSHSY, CDR2 SAAADI.

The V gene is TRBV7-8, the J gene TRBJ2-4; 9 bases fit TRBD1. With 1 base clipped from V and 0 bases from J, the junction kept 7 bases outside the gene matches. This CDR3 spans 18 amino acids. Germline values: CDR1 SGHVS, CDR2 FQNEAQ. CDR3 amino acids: CASSLEGQGLLAKNIQYF. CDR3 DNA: TGTGCCAGCAGCTTAGAGGGACAGGGATTACTAGCCAAAAACATTCAGTACTTC.

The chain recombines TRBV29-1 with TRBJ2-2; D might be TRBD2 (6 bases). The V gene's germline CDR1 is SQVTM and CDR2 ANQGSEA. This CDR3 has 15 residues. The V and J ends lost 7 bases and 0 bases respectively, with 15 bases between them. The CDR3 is CSGYGTLANTGELFF. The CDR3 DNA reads TGCAGCGGGTACGGGACTCTCGCGAACACCGGGGAGCTGTTTTTT.

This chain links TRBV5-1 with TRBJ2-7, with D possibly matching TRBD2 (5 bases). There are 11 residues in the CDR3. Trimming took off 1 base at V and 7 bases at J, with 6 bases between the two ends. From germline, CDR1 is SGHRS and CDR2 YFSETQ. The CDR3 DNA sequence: TGCGCCAGCAGCTTGAGCGGTGAGCAGTACTTC. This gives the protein CASSLSGEQYF.

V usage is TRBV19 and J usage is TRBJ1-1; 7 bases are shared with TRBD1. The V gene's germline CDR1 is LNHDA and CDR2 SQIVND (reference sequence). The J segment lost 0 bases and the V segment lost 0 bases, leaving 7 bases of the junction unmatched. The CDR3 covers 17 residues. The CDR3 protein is CASSIDITGTVNTEAFF. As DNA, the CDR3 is TGTGCCAGTAGTATAGATATAACCGGGACAGTGAACACTGAAGCTTTCTTT. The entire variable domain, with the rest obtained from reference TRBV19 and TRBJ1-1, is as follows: DGGITQSPKYLFRKEGQNVTLSCEQNLNHDAMYWYRQDPGQGLRLIYYSQIVNDFQKGDIAEGYSVSREKKESFPLTVTSAQKNPTAFYLCASSIDITGTVNTEAFFGQGTRLTVV.

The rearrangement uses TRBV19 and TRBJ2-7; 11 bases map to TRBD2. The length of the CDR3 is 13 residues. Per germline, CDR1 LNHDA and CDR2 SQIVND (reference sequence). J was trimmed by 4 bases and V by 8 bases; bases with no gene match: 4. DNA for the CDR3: TGTGCCAGTTCCCTAGCGGGAGGTTACGAGCAGTACTTC. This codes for CASSLAGGYEQYF.

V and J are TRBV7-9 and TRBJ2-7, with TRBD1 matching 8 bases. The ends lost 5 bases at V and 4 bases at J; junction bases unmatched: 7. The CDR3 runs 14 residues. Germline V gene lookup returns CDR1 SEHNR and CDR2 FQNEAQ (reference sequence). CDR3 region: CASSATGGPYEQYF. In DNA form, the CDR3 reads TGTGCCAGCAGCGCCACAGGGGGACCTTACGAGCAGTACTTC. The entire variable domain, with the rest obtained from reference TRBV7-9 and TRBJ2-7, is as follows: DTGVSQNPRHKITKRGQNVTFRCDPISEHNRLYWYRQTLGQGPEFLTYFQNEAQLEKSRLLSDRFSAERPKGSFSTLEIQRTEQGDSAMYLCASSATGGPYEQYFGPGTRLTVT.

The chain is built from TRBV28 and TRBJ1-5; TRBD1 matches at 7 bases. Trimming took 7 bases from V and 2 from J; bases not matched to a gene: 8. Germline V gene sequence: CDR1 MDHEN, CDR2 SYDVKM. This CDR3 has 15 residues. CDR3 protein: CASNQRGGGNQPQHF. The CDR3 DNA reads TGTGCCAGCAACCAGAGAGGGGGCGGCAATCAGCCCCAGCATTTT.

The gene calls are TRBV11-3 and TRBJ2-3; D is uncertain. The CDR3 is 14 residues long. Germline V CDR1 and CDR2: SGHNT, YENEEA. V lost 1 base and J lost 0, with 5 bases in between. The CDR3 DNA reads TGTGCCAGCAGCTTAGCACAAAGCACAGATACGCAGTATTTT. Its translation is CASSLAQSTDTQYF.

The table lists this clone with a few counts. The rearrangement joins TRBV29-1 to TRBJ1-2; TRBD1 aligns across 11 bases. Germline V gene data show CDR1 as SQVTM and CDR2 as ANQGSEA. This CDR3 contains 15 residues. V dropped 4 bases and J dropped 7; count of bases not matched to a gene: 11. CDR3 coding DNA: TGCAGCGTTGCCGGGACAGGGGGTGATTGGGCTGGCTACACCTTC. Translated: CSVAGTGGDWAGYTF.

The CDR3 nucleotides read TGTGCCAGCAGCGCACCCGGGACAGGGTGGTACGAGCAGTACTTC. The encoded protein is CASSAPGTGWYEQYF. This chain joins TRBV7-9 and TRBJ2-7; 9 bases line up with TRBD1. V lost 5 bases and J lost 4; bases outside the gene matches: 9. Germline V gene lookup returns CDR1 SEHNR and CDR2 FQNEAQ (reference sequence). The CDR3 has 15 amino acids.